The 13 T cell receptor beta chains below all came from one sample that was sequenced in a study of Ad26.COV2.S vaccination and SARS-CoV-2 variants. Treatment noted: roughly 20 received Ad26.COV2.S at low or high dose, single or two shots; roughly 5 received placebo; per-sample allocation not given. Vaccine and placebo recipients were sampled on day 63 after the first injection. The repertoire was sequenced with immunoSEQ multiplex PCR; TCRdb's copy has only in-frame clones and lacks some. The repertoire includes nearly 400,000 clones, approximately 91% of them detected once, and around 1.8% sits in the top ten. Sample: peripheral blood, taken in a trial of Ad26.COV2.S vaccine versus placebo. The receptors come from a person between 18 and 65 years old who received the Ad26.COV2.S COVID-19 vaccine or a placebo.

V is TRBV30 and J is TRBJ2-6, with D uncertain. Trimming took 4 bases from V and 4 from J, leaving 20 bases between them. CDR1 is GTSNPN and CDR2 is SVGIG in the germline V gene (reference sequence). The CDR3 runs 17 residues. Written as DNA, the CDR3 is TGTGCCTGGATCCCATCAAGGAGTCAGACCGGGGCCAACGTCCTGACTTTC. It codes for CAWIPSRSQTGANVLTF.

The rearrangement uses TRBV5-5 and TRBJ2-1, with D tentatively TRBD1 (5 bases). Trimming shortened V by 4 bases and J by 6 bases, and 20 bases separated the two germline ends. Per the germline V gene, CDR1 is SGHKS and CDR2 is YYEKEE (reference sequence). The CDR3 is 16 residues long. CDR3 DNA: TGTGCCAGCAGCCTCCGGACACTTACAACGGGCAATGAGCAGTTCTTC. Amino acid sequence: CASSLRTLTTGNEQFF.

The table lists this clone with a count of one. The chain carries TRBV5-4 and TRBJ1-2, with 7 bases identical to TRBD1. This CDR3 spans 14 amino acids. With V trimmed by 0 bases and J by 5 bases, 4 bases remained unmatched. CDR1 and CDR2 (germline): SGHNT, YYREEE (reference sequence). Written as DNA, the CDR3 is TGTGCCAGCAGCTTGGGACAGGGTAATTATGGCTACACCTTC. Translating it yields CASSLGQGNYGYTF. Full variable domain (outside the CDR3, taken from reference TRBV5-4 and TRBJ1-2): ETGVTQSPTHLIKTRGQQVTLRCSSQSGHNTVSWYQQALGQGPQFIFQYYREEENGRGNFPPRFSGLQFPNYSSELNVNALELDDSALYLCASSLGQGNYGYTFGSGTRLTVV.

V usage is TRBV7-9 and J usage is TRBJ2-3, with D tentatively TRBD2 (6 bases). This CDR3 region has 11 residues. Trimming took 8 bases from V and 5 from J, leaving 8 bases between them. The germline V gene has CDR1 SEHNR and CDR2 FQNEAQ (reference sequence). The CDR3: CASDGGDTQYF. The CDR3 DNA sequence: TGTGCCAGCGACGGGGGAGATACGCAGTATTTT.

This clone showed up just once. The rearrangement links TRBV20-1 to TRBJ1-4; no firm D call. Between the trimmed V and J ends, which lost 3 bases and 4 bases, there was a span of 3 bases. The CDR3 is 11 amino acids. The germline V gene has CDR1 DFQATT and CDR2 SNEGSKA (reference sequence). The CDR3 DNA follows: TGCAGTGCTAGGGGTAATGAAAAACTGTTTTTT. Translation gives CSARGNEKLFF.

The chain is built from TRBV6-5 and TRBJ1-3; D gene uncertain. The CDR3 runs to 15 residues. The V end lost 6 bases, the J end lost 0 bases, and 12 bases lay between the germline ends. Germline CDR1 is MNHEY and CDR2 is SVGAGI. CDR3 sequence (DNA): TGTGCCAGCAGGCCTGGAGGCTACTCTGGAAACACCATATATTTT. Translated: CASRPGGYSGNTIYF.

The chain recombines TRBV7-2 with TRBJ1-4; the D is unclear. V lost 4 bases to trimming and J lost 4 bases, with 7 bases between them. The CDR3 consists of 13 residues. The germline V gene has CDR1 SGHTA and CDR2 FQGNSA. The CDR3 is CASSYGGNEKLFF. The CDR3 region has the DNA TGTGCCAGCAGCTACGGTGGTAATGAAAAACTGTTTTTT.

DNA of the CDR3: TGTGCCAGCAGCACCTACCCGGGGGACAATGAGCAGTTCTTC. This translates into CASSTYPGDNEQFF. V usage is TRBV9 and J usage is TRBJ2-1; tentative D call: TRBD2 (6 bases). The V gene's germline CDR1 is SGDLS and CDR2 YYNGEE. Trimming left V 4 bases short and J 5 bases short, with 13 bases between. CDR3 size: 14 residues. The variable domain in full, completed from reference TRBV9 and TRBJ2-1, reads DSGVTQTPKHLITATGQRVTLRCSPRSGDLSVYWYQQSLDQGLQFLIQYYNGEERAKGNILERFSAQQFPDLHSELNLSSLELGDSALYFCASSTYPGDNEQFFGPGTRLTVL.

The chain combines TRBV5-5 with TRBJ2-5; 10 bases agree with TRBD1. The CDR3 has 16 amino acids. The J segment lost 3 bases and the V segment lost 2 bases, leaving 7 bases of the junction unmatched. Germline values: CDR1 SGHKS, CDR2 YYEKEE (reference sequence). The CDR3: CASSFSPGQGEETQYF. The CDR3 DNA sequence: TGTGCCAGCAGCTTCTCGCCCGGACAGGGGGAAGAGACCCAGTACTTC.

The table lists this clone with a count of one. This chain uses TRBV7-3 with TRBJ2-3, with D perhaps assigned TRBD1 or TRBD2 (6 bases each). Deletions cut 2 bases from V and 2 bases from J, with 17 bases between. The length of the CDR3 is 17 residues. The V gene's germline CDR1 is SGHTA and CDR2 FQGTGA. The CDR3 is CASSLGGGPGDTDTQYF. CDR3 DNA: TGTGCCAGCAGCTTAGGAGGGGGGCCAGGGGACACAGATACGCAGTATTTT.

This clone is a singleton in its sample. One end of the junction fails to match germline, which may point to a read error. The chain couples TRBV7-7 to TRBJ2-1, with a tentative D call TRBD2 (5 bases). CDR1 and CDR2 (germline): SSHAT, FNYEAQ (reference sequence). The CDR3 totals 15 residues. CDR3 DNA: TGTGCTAGCAGCTTATCGGGGAACTCCTACAATGAGCAGTTCTTC. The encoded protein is CASSLSGNSYNEQFF.

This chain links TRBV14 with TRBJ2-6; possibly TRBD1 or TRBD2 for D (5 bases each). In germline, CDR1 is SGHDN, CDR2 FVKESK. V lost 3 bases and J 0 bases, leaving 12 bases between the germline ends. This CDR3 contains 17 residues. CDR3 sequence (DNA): TGTGCCAGCAGCCAGTGGGGCCGGGGCTCTGGGGCCAACGTCCTGACTTTC. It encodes CASSQWGRGSGANVLTF.

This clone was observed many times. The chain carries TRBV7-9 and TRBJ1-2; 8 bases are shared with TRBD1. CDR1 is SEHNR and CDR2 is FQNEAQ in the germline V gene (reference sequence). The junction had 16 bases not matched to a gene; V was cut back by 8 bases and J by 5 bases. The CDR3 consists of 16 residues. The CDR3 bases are TGTGCCAGCGGATCCACAGGGGGGAGGGGGGAGTATGGCTACACCTTC. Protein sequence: CASGSTGGRGEYGYTF.